The 13 T cell receptor beta chains below come from one sample, sequenced in a study of CD8 T cells in Susac syndrome. About 0.45 to 1 ug RNA was reverse transcribed with random hexamers. TCRdb re-called the immunoSEQ multiplex PCR reads through MiXCR, storing one row per CDR3 protein. The data contain roughly 180,000 distinct CDR3 sequences, about 93% of them seen just once; the ten biggest clones take up roughly 0.1%. Sequenced material: CD4+ T cells from PBMCs. These receptors originate from a human donor with multiple sclerosis.

This clonotype was recorded a few times. In nucleotides, the CDR3 is TGTGCCAGCTCCAGCGGGGGTAATGAGCAGTTCTTC. Translating it yields CASSSGGNEQFF. The gene calls are TRBV18 and TRBJ2-1, with 8 bases matching TRBD2. The CDR3 runs 12 residues. Trimming took 6 bases from V and 7 from J; bases not matched to a gene: 2. Germline CDR1 KGHSH, CDR2 LQKENI. The full variable domain, rest sourced from reference TRBV18 and TRBJ2-1, is NAGVMQNPRHLVRRRGQEARLRCSPMKGHSHVYWYRQLPEEGLKFMVYLQKENIIDESGMPKERFSAEFPKEGPSILRIQQVVRGDSAAYFCASSSGGNEQFFGPGTRLTVL.

This clonotype is a singleton in its sample. The rearrangement joins TRBV20-1 to TRBJ1-1; 11 bases are shared with TRBD1. V dropped 6 bases and J dropped 7; count of bases not matched to a gene: 1. The CDR3 is made up of 11 amino acids. Germline CDR1 reads DFQATT; CDR2 reads SNEGSKA (reference sequence). The CDR3 sequence is CSAGQGGEAFF. The CDR3 DNA sequence: TGCAGTGCGGGACAGGGGGGTGAAGCTTTCTTT.

The rearrangement links TRBV15 to TRBJ2-1, with D possibly matching TRBD2 (7 bases). The V end was cut by 11 bases, the J end by 2 bases, with 16 bases between. Germline V CDR1 and CDR2: LNHNV, YYDKDF (reference sequence). This CDR3 is 14 amino acids long. The CDR3 DNA reads TGTGCCCCCGGGGGGCTAGCAGCCTACAATGAGCAGTTCTTC. Its protein product is CAPGGLAAYNEQFF. The whole variable domain, remainder taken from reference TRBV15 and TRBJ2-1, is DAMVIQNPRYQVTQFGKPVTLSCSQTLNHNVMYWYQQKSSQAPKLLFHYYDKDFNNEADTPDNFQSRRPNTSFCFLDIRSPGLGDTAMYLCAPGGLAAYNEQFFGPGTRLTVL.

The chain joins TRBV24-1 to TRBJ1-4; the match to TRBD1 covers 7 bases. This CDR3 spans 15 amino acids. The V segment lost 3 bases and the J segment 4 bases; nucleotides outside the gene matches: 4. The germline gives CDR1 KGHDR, CDR2 SFDVKD. CDR3 DNA sequence: TGTGCCACCAGTGATGCCCGGGACAGTAATGAAAAACTGTTTTTT. This encodes CATSDARDSNEKLFF.

A remark on this clonotype: The junction does not match germline at one end; this may be a read error. The rearrangement uses TRBV7-2 and TRBJ2-7; D possibly corresponds to TRBD2 (6 bases). CDR3 size: 15 residues. CDR1 and CDR2 (germline): SGHTA, FQGNSA. CDR3 in DNA: TGTGCCAGCAACTTAGCGGCGGGGCCTCCCCACGAGCAGTACTTC. Protein sequence: CASNLAAGPPHEQYF.

The chain uses TRBV20-1 and TRBJ2-1, with a weak D call TRBD2 (6 bases). CDR1 and CDR2 (germline): DFQATT, SNEGSKA (reference sequence). The V end lost 5 bases, the J end lost 3 bases, and 17 bases lay between the germline ends. This CDR3 has 15 amino acids. CDR3 in DNA: TGCAGTGCTCCGATTAGCGGAGGTAACTACAATGAGCAGTTCTTC. This sequence encodes CSAPISGGNYNEQFF.

J is TRBJ1-1 and V is TRBV9, with D perhaps TRBD1 (5 bases). The germline V gene has CDR1 SGDLS and CDR2 YYNGEE. The V end was cut by 0 bases, the J end by 4 bases, with 10 bases between. The CDR3 totals 14 residues. In DNA, the CDR3 is TGTGCCAGCAGCGTAGATGGGGGGGGCACTGAAGCTTTCTTT. Translated, it gives CASSVDGGGTEAFF.

This chain joins TRBV7-3 and TRBJ2-5; D assignment may be TRBD1 or TRBD2 (5 bases each). Germline CDR1 SGHTA, CDR2 FQGTGA. The CDR3 is 13 residues long. The V end was cut by 6 bases, the J end by 2 bases, with 10 bases between. Written as DNA, the CDR3 is TGTGCCAGCAGTGGGGACCGACAAGAGACCCAGTACTTC. Protein product: CASSGDRQETQYF.

The CDR3: CASSQDLAGEGSNEQFF. CDR3 DNA sequence: TGCGCCAGCAGCCAAGACCTAGCGGGAGAAGGGAGCAATGAGCAGTTCTTC. The genes are TRBV4-1 and TRBJ2-1; 10 bases are a match to TRBD2. The germline V gene encodes CDR1 MGHRA and CDR2 YSYEKL. V was clipped by 0 bases and J by 6 bases; unmatched bases: 8. CDR3 length: 17 amino acids.

The rearrangement joins TRBV7-2 to TRBJ1-1; 8 bases match TRBD1. The V gene's germline CDR1 is SGHTA and CDR2 FQGNSA. There are 14 residues in the CDR3. The V gene end was trimmed by 5 bases and the J gene end by 5 bases; junction bases not matched to a gene: 7. CDR3 residues: CASSPGQGMTEAFF. CDR3 DNA: TGTGCCAGCAGCCCTGGACAGGGAATGACTGAAGCTTTCTTT.

The chain carries TRBV18 and TRBJ2-1; D ambiguous. The CDR3 contains 16 residues. In germline, CDR1 is KGHSH, CDR2 LQKENI. V was pared by 0 bases and J by 6 bases, with 15 bases between. The CDR3 loop is CASSPPGFRQSNEQFF. For the CDR3, the DNA is TGTGCCAGCTCACCACCTGGCTTCCGGCAGAGCAATGAGCAGTTCTTC.

The V and J genes are TRBV27 and TRBJ2-7; the match to TRBD2 covers 9 bases. The CDR3 consists of 17 residues. Unmatched junction bases numbered 14, after V lost 2 bases and J lost 6 bases. CDR1 and CDR2 from the germline V gene are MNHEY and SMNVEV (reference sequence). The CDR3 coding sequence is TGTGCCAGCAGTTTACCTTTCGCTAGCGGGGTTCTTGGCGAGCAGTACTTC. Translated: CASSLPFASGVLGEQYF.

The rearrangement links TRBV7-2 to TRBJ2-7; 9 positions match TRBD1. This CDR3 contains 16 residues. Trimming removed 6 bases from V and 5 bases from J; junction bases left unmatched: 14. Per germline, CDR1 SGHTA and CDR2 FQGNSA. CDR3 residues: CASRVETGTGLNEQYF. DNA for the CDR3: TGTGCCAGCAGAGTGGAAACCGGGACAGGGTTAAACGAGCAGTACTTC.